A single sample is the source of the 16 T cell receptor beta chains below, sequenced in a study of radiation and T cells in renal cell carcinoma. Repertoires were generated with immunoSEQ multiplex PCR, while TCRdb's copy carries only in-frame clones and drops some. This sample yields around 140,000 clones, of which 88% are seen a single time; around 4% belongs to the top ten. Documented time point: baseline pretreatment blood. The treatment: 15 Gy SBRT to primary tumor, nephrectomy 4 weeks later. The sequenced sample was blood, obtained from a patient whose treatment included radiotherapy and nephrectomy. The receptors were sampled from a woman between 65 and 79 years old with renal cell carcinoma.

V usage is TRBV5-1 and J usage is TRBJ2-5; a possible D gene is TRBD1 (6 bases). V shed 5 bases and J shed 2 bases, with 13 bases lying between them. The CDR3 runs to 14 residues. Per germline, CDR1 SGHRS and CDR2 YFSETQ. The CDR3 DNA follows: TGCGCCAGCAGTCTCCGGACAGTTCAAGAGACCCAGTACTTC. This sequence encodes CASSLRTVQETQYF.

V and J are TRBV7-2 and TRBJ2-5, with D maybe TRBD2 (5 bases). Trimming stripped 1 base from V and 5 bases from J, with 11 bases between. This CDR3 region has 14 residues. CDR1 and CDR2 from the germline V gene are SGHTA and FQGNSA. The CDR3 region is CASSLVRDRETQYF. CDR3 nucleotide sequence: TGTGCCAGCAGCTTAGTGAGGGATCGGGAGACCCAGTACTTC.

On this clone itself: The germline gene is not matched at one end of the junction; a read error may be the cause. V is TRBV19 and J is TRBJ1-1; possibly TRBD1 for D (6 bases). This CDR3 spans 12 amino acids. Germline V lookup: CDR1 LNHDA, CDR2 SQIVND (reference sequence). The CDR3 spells CASSVEGAEAFF. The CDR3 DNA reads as TGTGCCAGTAGTGTAGAGGGGGCTGAAGCTTTCTTT.

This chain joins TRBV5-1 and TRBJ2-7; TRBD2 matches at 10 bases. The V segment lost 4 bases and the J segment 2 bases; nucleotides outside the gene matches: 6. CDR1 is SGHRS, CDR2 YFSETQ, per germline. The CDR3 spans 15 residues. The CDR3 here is CASSPASGGPYEQYF. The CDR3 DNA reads TGCGCCAGCAGCCCGGCTAGCGGGGGCCCCTACGAGCAGTACTTC.

The CDR3 is CASSQVGARYQETQYF. CDR3 DNA sequence: TGTGCCAGCAGCCAAGTTGGGGCCCGTTACCAAGAGACCCAGTACTTC. The V and J genes are TRBV14 and TRBJ2-5; D is possibly TRBD1 (5 bases). The CDR3 contains 16 residues. Germline CDR1 SGHDN, CDR2 FVKESK. Deletions cut 1 base from V and 0 bases from J, with 12 bases between.

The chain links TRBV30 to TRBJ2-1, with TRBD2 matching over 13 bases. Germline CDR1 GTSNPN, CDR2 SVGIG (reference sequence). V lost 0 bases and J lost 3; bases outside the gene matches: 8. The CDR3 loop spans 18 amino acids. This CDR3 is CAWSVRTSGRPIYNEQFF. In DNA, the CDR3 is TGTGCCTGGAGTGTACGGACTAGCGGGAGACCTATCTACAATGAGCAGTTCTTC.

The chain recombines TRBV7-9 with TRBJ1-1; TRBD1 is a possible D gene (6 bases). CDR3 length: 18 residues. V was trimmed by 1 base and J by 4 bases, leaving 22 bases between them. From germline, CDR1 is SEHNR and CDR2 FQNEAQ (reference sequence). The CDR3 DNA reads TGTGCCAGCAGCTTAGGAAAGGCGACAGGCCCTTTGGGCACTGAAGCTTTCTTT. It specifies CASSLGKATGPLGTEAFF.

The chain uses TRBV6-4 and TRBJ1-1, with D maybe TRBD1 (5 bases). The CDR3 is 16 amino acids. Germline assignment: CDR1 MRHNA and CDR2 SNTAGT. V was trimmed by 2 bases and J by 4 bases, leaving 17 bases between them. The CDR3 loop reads CASSDGRVRIGTEAFF. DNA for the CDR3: TGTGCCAGCAGTGACGGCAGGGTGCGTATTGGCACTGAAGCTTTCTTT.

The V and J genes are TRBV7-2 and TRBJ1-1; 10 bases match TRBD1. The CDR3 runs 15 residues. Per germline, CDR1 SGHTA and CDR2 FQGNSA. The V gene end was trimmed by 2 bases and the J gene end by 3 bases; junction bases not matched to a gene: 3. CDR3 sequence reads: CASSLRGTGDTEAFF. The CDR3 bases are TGTGCCAGCAGCTTACGGGGGACAGGGGACACTGAAGCTTTCTTT.

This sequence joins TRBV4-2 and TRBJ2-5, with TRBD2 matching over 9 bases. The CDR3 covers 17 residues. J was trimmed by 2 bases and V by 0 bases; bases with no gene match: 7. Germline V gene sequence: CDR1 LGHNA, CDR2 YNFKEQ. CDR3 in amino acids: CASSQDGSRGGQETQYF. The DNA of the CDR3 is TGTGCCAGCAGCCAAGATGGGTCGCGGGGGGGACAAGAGACCCAGTACTTC.

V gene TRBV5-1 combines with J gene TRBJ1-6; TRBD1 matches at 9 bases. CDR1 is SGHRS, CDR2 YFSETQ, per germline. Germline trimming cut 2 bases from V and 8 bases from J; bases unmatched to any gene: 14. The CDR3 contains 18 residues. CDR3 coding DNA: TGCGCCAGCAGCTTTACCATGGGACAGGGCAATTTTGATTCACCCCTCCACTTT. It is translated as CASSFTMGQGNFDSPLHF.

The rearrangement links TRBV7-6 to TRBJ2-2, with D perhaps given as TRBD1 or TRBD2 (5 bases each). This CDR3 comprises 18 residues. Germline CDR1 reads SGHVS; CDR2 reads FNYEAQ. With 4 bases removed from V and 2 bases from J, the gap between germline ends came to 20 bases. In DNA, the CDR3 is TGTGCCAGCAGCTACCCTGCCAGGGACCGAACTAACACCGGGGAGCTGTTTTTT. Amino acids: CASSYPARDRTNTGELFF.

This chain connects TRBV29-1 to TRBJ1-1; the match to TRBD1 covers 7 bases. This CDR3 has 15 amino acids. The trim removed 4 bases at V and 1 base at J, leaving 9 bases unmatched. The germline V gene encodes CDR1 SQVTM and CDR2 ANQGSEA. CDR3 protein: CSVGGQVRRNTEAFF. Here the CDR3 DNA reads TGCAGCGTTGGTGGACAGGTTCGTCGGAACACTGAAGCTTTCTTT.

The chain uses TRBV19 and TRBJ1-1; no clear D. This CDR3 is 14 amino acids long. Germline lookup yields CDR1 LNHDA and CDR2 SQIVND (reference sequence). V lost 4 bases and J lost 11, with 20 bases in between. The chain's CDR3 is CASSTSGRAAGAFF. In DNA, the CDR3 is TGTGCCAGTAGTACCTCGGGCCGGGCCGCCGGCGCTTTCTTT.

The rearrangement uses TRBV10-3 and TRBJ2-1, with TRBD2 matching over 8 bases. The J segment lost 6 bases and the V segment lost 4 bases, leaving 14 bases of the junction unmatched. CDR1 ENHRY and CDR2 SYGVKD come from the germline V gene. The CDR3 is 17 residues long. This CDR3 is CAISVEGSGVSGNEQFF. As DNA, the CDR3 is TGTGCCATCAGTGTGGAGGGTAGCGGGGTATCAGGCAATGAGCAGTTCTTC.

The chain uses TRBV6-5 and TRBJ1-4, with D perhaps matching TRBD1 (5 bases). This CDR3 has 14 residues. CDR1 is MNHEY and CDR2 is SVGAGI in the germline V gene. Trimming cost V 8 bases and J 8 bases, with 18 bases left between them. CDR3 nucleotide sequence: TGTGCCAGCTCTCCGACAGCGGCGGGGGAAAAACTGTTTTTT. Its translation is CASSPTAAGEKLFF.